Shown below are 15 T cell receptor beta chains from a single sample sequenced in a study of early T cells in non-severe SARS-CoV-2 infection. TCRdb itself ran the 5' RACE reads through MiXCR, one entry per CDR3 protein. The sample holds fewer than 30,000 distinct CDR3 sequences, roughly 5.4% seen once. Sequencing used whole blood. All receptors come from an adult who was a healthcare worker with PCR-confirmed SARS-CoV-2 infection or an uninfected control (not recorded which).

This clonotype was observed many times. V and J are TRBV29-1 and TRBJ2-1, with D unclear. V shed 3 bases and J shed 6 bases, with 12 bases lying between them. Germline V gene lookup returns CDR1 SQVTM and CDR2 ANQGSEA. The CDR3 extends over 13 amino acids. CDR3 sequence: CSVESFRGNEQFF. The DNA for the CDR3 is TGCAGCGTTGAGAGTTTCCGAGGCAATGAGCAGTTCTTC.

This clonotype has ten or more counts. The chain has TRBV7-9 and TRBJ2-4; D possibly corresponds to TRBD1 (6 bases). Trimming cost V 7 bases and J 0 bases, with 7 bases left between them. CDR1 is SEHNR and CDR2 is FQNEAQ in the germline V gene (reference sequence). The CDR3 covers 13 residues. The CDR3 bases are TGTGCCAGCACGACAGGAGCCAAAAACATTCAGTACTTC. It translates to CASTTGAKNIQYF.

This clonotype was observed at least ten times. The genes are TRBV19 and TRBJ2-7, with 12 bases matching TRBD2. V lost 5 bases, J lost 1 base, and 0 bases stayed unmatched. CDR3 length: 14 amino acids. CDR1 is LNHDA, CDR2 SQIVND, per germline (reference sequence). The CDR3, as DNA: TGTGCCAGTAGTGGGACTAGCGGGTCCTACGAGCAGTACTTC. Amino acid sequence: CASSGTSGSYEQYF.

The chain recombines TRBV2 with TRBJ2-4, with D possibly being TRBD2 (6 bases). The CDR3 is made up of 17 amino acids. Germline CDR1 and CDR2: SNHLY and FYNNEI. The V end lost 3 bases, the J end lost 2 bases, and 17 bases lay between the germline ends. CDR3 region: CASSEKVVRGTKNIQYF. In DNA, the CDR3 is TGTGCCAGCAGTGAGAAGGTCGTCCGGGGGACCAAAAACATTCAGTACTTC.

Here the CDR3 reads CASSIRSATSKNIQYF. The DNA of the CDR3 is TGTGCCAGTAGTATAAGATCAGCAACCTCCAAAAACATTCAGTACTTC. The J gene is TRBJ2-4, the V gene TRBV19; D is unclear. Germline V gives CDR1 LNHDA, CDR2 SQIVND (reference sequence). CDR3 length: 16 residues. V lost 2 bases, J lost 2 bases, and 13 bases lay in between.

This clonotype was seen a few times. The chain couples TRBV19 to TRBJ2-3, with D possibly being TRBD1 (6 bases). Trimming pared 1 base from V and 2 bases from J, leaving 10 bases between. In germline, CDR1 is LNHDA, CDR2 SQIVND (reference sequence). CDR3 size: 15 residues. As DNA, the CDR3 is TGTGCCAGTAGTATAGGACAGGACCACACAGATACGCAGTATTTT. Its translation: CASSIGQDHTDTQYF.

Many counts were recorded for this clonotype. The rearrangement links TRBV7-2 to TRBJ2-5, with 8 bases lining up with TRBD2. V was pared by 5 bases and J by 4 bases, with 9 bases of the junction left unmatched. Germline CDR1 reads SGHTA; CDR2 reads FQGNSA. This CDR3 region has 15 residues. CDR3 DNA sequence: TGTGCCAGCAGCCCAACCAGCGGGAGCATAGAGACCCAGTACTTC. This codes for CASSPTSGSIETQYF. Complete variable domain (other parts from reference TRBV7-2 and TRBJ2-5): GAGVSQSPSNKVTEKGKDVELRCDPISGHTALYWYRQSLGQGLEFLIYFQGNSAPDKSGLPSDRFSAERTGGSVSTLTIQRTQQEDSAVYLCASSPTSGSIETQYFGPGTRLLVL.

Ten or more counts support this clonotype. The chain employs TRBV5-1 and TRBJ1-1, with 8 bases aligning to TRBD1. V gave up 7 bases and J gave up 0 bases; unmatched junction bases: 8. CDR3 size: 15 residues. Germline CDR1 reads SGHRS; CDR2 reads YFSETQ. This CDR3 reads CASCTGGYMNTEAFF. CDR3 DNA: TGCGCCAGCTGTACAGGGGGGTACATGAACACTGAAGCTTTCTTT.

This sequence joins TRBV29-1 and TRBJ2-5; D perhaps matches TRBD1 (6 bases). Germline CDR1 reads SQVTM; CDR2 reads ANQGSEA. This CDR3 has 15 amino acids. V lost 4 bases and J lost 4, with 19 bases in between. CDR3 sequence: CSVGARFRGGETQYF. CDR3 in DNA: TGCAGCGTTGGAGCTCGCTTCAGGGGCGGAGAGACCCAGTACTTC.

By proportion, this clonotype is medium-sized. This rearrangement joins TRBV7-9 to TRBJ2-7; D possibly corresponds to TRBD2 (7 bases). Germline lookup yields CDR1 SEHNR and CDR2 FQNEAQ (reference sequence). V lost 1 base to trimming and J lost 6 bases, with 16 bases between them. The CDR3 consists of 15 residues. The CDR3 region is CASSLGFRGLSEQYF. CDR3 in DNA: TGTGCCAGCAGCTTAGGCTTCAGGGGACTAAGCGAGCAGTACTTC.

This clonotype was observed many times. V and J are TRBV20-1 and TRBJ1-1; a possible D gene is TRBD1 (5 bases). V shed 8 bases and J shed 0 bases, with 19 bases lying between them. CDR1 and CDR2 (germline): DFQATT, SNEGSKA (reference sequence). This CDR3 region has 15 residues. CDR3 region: CSPSPWGYMNTEAFF. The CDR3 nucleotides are TGCAGTCCTTCTCCTTGGGGGTACATGAACACTGAAGCTTTCTTT.

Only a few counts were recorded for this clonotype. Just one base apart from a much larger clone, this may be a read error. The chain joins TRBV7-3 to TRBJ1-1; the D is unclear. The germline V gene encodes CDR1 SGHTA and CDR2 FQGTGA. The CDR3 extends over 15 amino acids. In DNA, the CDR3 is TGTGCCAGCAGCTTAGGGCCCCAGACGAGCACTGTAGCTTTCTTT. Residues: CASSLGPQTSTVAFF.

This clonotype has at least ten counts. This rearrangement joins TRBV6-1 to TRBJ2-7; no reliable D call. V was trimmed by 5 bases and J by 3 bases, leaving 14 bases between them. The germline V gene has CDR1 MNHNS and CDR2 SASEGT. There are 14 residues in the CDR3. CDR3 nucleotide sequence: TGTGCCAGCAGTAGGTTGGGGTCTTACTACGAGCAGTACTTC. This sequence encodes CASSRLGSYYEQYF.

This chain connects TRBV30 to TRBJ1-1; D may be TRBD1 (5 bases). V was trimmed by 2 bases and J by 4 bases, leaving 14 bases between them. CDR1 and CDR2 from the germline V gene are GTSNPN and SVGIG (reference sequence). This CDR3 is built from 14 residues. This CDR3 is CAWSPGLSGTEAFF. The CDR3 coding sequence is TGTGCCTGGAGTCCAGGGTTGAGCGGCACTGAAGCTTTCTTT.

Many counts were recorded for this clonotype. In nucleotides, the CDR3 is TGTGCCAGCAGTTTTTTGTACGGGGGAATGAACACTGAAGCTTTCTTT. Residues: CASSFLYGGMNTEAFF. This chain links TRBV28 with TRBJ1-1; TRBD1 is a possible D gene (5 bases). Trimming shortened V by 3 bases and J by 0 bases, and 14 bases separated the two germline ends. The length of the CDR3 is 16 residues. Per the germline V gene, CDR1 is MDHEN and CDR2 is SYDVKM.